Below, one T cell receptor (beta chain) is given with its context. This sample stems from a study of blood T cell repertoires in COVID-19. Study overall: The cDNA or gDNA used as material had been derived from T cells, B-cell-depleted T cells, or PBMCs.

CDR1 and CDR2 (germline): SEHNR, FQNEAQ (reference sequence). The CDR3 has 12 amino acids. V was shortened by 2 bases and J by 7 bases, with 7 bases between the two germline ends. The method was immunoSEQ multiplex PCR; TCRdb's version includes in-frame clones alone and lacks a portion of them. The sample lists 130,000 or so clones; approximately 80% were seen once. The rearrangement uses TRBV7-9 and TRBJ2-3, with TRBD1 as a possible D gene (5 bases). The origin of this receptor is a woman aged 70-85 years with acute or convalescent COVID-19. Input material: peripheral blood. For the CDR3, the DNA is TGTGCCAGCAGCTTAAGGACAAATACGCAGTATTTT. It is translated as CASSLRTNTQYF.